What follows describes a single TCR beta chain. Mismatch with germline at one junction end may stem from a read error. Profiled with immunoSEQ multiplex PCR; TCRdb holds only in-frame clones, not every one. The profile shows roughly 50,000 clones, 94% of them singletons. The source of the sample is a study of control samples from healthy donors and cancer patients. Per the germline V gene, CDR1 is SGDLS and CDR2 is YYNGEE. The CDR3 contains 14 residues. The sample was blood. The chain uses TRBV9 and TRBJ1-2; 7 nucleotides match TRBD1. The TCR was taken from a man aged 25-45 years in good health. This chain's CDR3 is CASSGGTENYDYTF. For the CDR3, the DNA is TGTGCCAGCAGCGGAGGGACAGAGAACTATGACTACACCTTC.